The 23 T cell receptor beta chains listed next were all sequenced from one sample in a study of patients and donors after allogeneic stem cell transplantation. TCRdb analysed the RT-PCR reads with MiXCR anew, one entry per CDR3 protein. The data hold approximately 90,000 distinct CDR3 sequences, with around 5% observed a single time. Sequenced material: blood, either unsorted or a sorted T cell fraction (not recorded which). These receptors were obtained from a human donor who was either an allogeneic HSCT recipient or a stem cell or donor lymphocyte infusion donor (not recorded which). It is not recorded whose cells these are; they may come from a transplant donor.

This clonotype has ten or more counts. The genes are TRBV6-1 and TRBJ2-2; 8 nucleotides line up with TRBD1. The germline V gene has CDR1 MNHNS and CDR2 SASEGT. Trimming removed 5 bases from V and 5 bases from J; junction bases left unmatched: 10. The CDR3 has 16 residues. CDR3 loop: CASSPNDRGYTGELFF. DNA for the CDR3: TGTGCCAGCAGTCCTAATGACAGGGGCTATACCGGGGAGCTGTTTTTT.

This clonotype showed up many times. This chain connects TRBV5-1 to TRBJ1-1; D might be TRBD1 (5 bases). The length of the CDR3 is 14 residues. From germline, CDR1 is SGHRS and CDR2 YFSETQ. Between the trimmed V and J ends, which lost 2 bases and 2 bases, there was a span of 10 bases. The CDR3 here is CASSFRGFNTEAFF. In DNA, the CDR3 is TGCGCCAGCAGCTTCCGGGGCTTTAACACTGAAGCTTTCTTT.

This clonotype was found many times. The rearrangement links TRBV19 to TRBJ1-1; 7 positions match TRBD1. The CDR3 extends over 12 amino acids. Germline values: CDR1 LNHDA, CDR2 SQIVND (reference sequence). V lost 7 bases, J lost 5 bases, and 4 bases stayed unmatched. CDR3 in amino acids: CASKRGQTEAFF. In DNA form, the CDR3 reads TGTGCCAGTAAAAGGGGGCAGACTGAAGCTTTCTTT. Drawing the rest from reference TRBV19 and TRBJ1-1, the complete variable domain is DGGITQSPKYLFRKEGQNVTLSCEQNLNHDAMYWYRQDPGQGLRLIYYSQIVNDFQKGDIAEGYSVSREKKESFPLTVTSAQKNPTAFYLCASKRGQTEAFFGQGTRLTVV.

This clonotype was observed many times. This chain connects TRBV20-1 to TRBJ2-1; the D is unclear. V lost 3 bases to trimming and J lost 8 bases, with 5 bases between them. Germline CDR1 and CDR2: DFQATT and SNEGSKA (reference sequence). CDR3 length: 10 residues. CDR3 sequence reads: CSASLHEQFF. CDR3 bases: TGCAGTGCTAGCTTGCATGAGCAGTTCTTC.

In its sample, this clonotype was seen many times. The chain uses TRBV6-1 and TRBJ1-1, with D uncertain. Per the germline V gene, CDR1 is MNHNS and CDR2 is SASEGT. Trimming took 6 bases from V and 3 from J, leaving 14 bases between them. CDR3 length equals 14 residues. The CDR3 bases are TGTGCCAGCAGCCGTGGAGCCCCGGACACTGAAGCTTTCTTT. It is translated as CASSRGAPDTEAFF.

This clonotype was seen repeatedly, ten times or more. The chain uses TRBV5-1 and TRBJ1-1, with 9 bases lining up with TRBD1. Trimming cost V 0 bases and J 6 bases; bases outside gene matches: 9. This CDR3 contains 16 residues. Looked up from germline, CDR1 is SGHRS and CDR2 is YFSETQ. CDR3 nucleotide sequence: TGCGCCAGCAGCTTGGACTCCTACGGACAGGGGCCTGAAGCTTTCTTT. This codes for CASSLDSYGQGPEAFF.

This clonotype occurred many times. This chain uses TRBV10-3 with TRBJ1-2; D is uncertain. The CDR3 has 13 amino acids. The germline V gene encodes CDR1 ENHRY and CDR2 SYGVKD. Trimming left V 0 bases short and J 4 bases short, with 6 bases between. The CDR3 spells CAISESNIYGYTF. The CDR3 DNA reads as TGTGCCATCAGTGAGTCAAACATCTATGGCTACACCTTC.

This clonotype occurred many times. The chain combines TRBV11-2 with TRBJ2-7; no reliable D call. Per germline, CDR1 SGHAT and CDR2 FQNNGV. The CDR3 loop spans 14 amino acids. V lost 3 bases to trimming and J lost 2 bases, with 11 bases between them. CDR3 nucleotide sequence: TGTGCCAGCAGCTTGAGTCAGATGACCTACGAGCAGTACTTC. Its translation: CASSLSQMTYEQYF.

Concerning this clonotype itself: A read error may account for a junction end that differs from germline. This sequence joins TRBV20-1 and TRBJ1-5; D is uncertain. CDR1 and CDR2 from the germline V gene are DFQATT and SNEGSKA (reference sequence). This CDR3 has 15 residues. CDR3 nucleotides: TGCAGTCCTAGAGATGAGATTAGGTACAATCAGCCCCAGCATTTT. Translating it yields CSPRDEIRYNQPQHF.

In its sample, this clonotype was seen many times. The chain employs TRBV9 and TRBJ2-3; the D is unclear. The CDR3 totals 15 residues. The V gene's germline CDR1 is SGDLS and CDR2 YYNGEE. Trimming cost V 0 bases and J 5 bases, with 13 bases left between them. The CDR3 here is CASSVGTDTLDTQYF. The CDR3 bases are TGTGCCAGCAGCGTAGGCACAGATACTCTAGATACGCAGTATTTT.

The table lists this clonotype with many counts. The V gene is TRBV5-1, the J gene TRBJ1-5; the D is unclear. CDR3 length equals 16 residues. V lost 4 bases, J lost 3 bases, and 17 bases lay in between. From germline, CDR1 is SGHRS and CDR2 YFSETQ. In nucleotides, the CDR3 is TGCGCCAGCAGCCTCGGACCTGAAACGGACAATCAGCCCCAGCATTTT. Its protein is CASSLGPETDNQPQHF. The full variable domain, in which reference TRBV5-1 and TRBJ1-5 provide the parts outside the CDR3, is KAGVTQTPRYLIKTRGQQVTLSCSPISGHRSVSWYQQTPGQGLQFLFEYFSETQRNKGNFPGRFSGRQFSNSRSEMNVSTLELGDSALYLCASSLGPETDNQPQHFGDGTRLSIL.

In its sample, this clonotype was seen a few times. CDR3 DNA sequence: TGCAGTGCTAGAGATTCGGGGGGAGGAGATCAGCCCCAGCATTTT. It encodes CSARDSGGGDQPQHF. The chain uses TRBV20-1 and TRBJ1-5, with D possibly matching TRBD1 (5 bases). Germline V lookup: CDR1 DFQATT, CDR2 SNEGSKA (reference sequence). Trimming took off 0 bases at V and 5 bases at J, with 14 bases between the two ends. CDR3 length: 15 residues.

This clonotype has at least ten counts. The chain joins TRBV2 to TRBJ2-2, with D perhaps given as TRBD1 or TRBD2 (5 bases each). V lost 1 base and J lost 4, with 13 bases in between. The CDR3 is made up of 16 amino acids. Germline V gives CDR1 SNHLY, CDR2 FYNNEI. In DNA form, the CDR3 reads TGTGCCAGCAGTGAAGAAGGGGTGGGGGTCACCGGGGAGCTGTTTTTT. It codes for CASSEEGVGVTGELFF. Full variable domain (outside the CDR3, taken from reference TRBV2 and TRBJ2-2): EPEVTQTPSHQVTQMGQEVILRCVPISNHLYFYWYRQILGQKVEFLVSFYNNEISEKSEIFDDQFSVERPDGSNFTLKIRSTKLEDSAMYFCASSEEGVGVTGELFFGEGSRLTVL.

This clonotype was counted ten times or more. The rearrangement joins TRBV6-1 to TRBJ2-3, with 13 bases lining up with TRBD2. The CDR3 is 17 residues long. Per the germline V gene, CDR1 is MNHNS and CDR2 is SASEGT. V shed 6 bases and J 6 bases; nucleotides not matched to a gene: 12. The CDR3 loop is CASSDQTSGRPGDTQYF. Here the CDR3 DNA reads TGTGCCAGCAGCGACCAGACTAGCGGGAGGCCGGGGGATACGCAGTATTTT.

This clonotype was seen at least ten times. The chain combines TRBV9 with TRBJ2-1; TRBD2 aligns across 8 bases. Germline trimming cut 0 bases from V and 0 bases from J; bases unmatched to any gene: 14. Per the germline V gene, CDR1 is SGDLS and CDR2 is YYNGEE. This CDR3 spans 20 amino acids. The CDR3 DNA is TGTGCCAGCAGCGTAGGTGCAGCGGCGGGAGGTTCAAGCTCCTACAATGAGCAGTTCTTC. Translation gives CASSVGAAAGGSSSYNEQFF.

This clonotype was observed many times. This chain uses TRBV2 with TRBJ2-5; 10 bases map to TRBD2. The V and J ends lost 3 bases and 3 bases, in that order; junction bases with no gene match: 7. CDR3 size: 16 residues. Per germline, CDR1 SNHLY and CDR2 FYNNEI. The DNA of the CDR3 is TGTGCCAGCAGTGAGAGGAGCGGGAGGGTAAAAGAGACCCAGTACTTC. Translated, it gives CASSERSGRVKETQYF.

This clonotype was counted at least ten times. This chain links TRBV20-1 with TRBJ2-3; D might be TRBD1 (6 bases). Germline CDR1 reads DFQATT; CDR2 reads SNEGSKA (reference sequence). V shed 5 bases and J shed 0 bases, with 15 bases lying between them. The CDR3 sequence is 15 residues long. The CDR3 sequence: CSADGQTPSTDTQYF. In DNA form, the CDR3 reads TGCAGTGCTGATGGACAGACCCCTAGCACAGATACGCAGTATTTT.

This clonotype turned up a few times. A junction boundary mismatches the germline segment, possibly from a read error. The CDR3 loop reads CASSISVTEAFF. The DNA of the CDR3 is TGTGCCAGCAGCATCTCCGTCACGGAAGCGTTCTTT. The chain links TRBV11-1 to TRBJ1-1; D not resolved. The CDR3 runs to 12 residues. Germline V CDR1 and CDR2: SGHAT, FQDESV (reference sequence).

This rearrangement joins TRBV24-1 to TRBJ1-3, with D uncertain. The germline CDR1 and CDR2 sequences are KGHDR and SFDVKD. The CDR3 has 15 amino acids. Trimming removed 2 bases at V and 4 bases at J, with 11 bases between. CDR3 amino acids: CATSDSLLGGNTIYF. CDR3 DNA sequence: TGTGCCACCAGTGATTCTTTGTTGGGAGGAAACACCATATATTTT.

A few counts support this clonotype. The CDR3 sequence: CTVSGEDEKLFF. The CDR3 DNA follows: TGCACCGTTTCAGGGGAGGATGAAAAACTGTTTTTT. The chain employs TRBV20-1 and TRBJ1-4; a possible D gene is TRBD1 (6 bases). This CDR3 has 12 residues. Germline CDR1 is DFQATT and CDR2 is SNEGSKA (reference sequence).

This chain uses TRBV25-1 with TRBJ2-7; D gene uncertain. From germline, CDR1 is MGHDK and CDR2 SYGVNS. Trimming cost V 4 bases and J 3 bases, with 13 bases left between them. This CDR3 contains 14 residues. CDR3 protein: CASSVYFPNYEQYF. CDR3 nucleotide sequence: TGTGCCAGCAGTGTGTACTTCCCAAACTACGAGCAGTACTTC.

This clonotype appeared many times. The CDR3 protein is CASTSRGYYNEQFF. CDR3 nucleotide sequence: TGTGCCAGCACCTCCCGGGGTTACTACAATGAGCAGTTCTTC. V gene TRBV7-8 combines with J gene TRBJ2-1; D possibly corresponds to TRBD2 (5 bases). There are 14 residues in the CDR3. Germline CDR1 reads SGHVS; CDR2 reads FQNEAQ. V lost 7 bases and J 3 bases, leaving 13 bases between the germline ends.

This clonotype was seen more than once but under ten times. The chain uses TRBV5-4 and TRBJ2-1; 11 bases line up with TRBD2. Germline CDR1 SGHNT, CDR2 YYREEE (reference sequence). The V segment lost 4 bases and the J segment 5 bases; nucleotides outside the gene matches: 5. This CDR3 is 15 amino acids long. This chain's CDR3 is CASSQLAGVDNEQFF. Written as DNA, the CDR3 is TGTGCCAGCAGCCAACTAGCGGGAGTGGACAATGAGCAGTTCTTC.